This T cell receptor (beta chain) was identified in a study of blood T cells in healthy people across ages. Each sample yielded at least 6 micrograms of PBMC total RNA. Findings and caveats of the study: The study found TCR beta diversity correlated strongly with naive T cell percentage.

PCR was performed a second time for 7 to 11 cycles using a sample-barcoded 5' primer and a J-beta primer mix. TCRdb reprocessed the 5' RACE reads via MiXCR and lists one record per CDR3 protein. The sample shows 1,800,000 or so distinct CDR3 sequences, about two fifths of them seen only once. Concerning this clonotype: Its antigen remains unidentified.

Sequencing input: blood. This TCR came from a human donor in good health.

CDR3 sequence reads: CASSLSRRTAAFF. CDR3 in DNA: TGTGCCAGCAGCCTGTCCAGACGAACGGCGGCTTTCTTT. V is TRBV7-3 and J is TRBJ1-1, with D hard to call. CDR1 is SGHTA and CDR2 is FQGTGA in the germline V gene. This CDR3 contains 13 residues. V was clipped by 5 bases and J by 11 bases, with 18 bases between them. The whole variable domain, filled in from reference TRBV7-3 and TRBJ1-1, reads GAGVSQTPSNKVTEKGKYVELRCDPISGHTALYWYRQSLGQGPEFLIYFQGTGAADDSGLPNDRFFAVRPEGSVSTLKIQRTERGDSAVYLCASSLSRRTAAFFGQGTRLTVV.